These 22 T cell receptor beta chains share one sample of origin, sequenced in a study of T cell changes during pregnancy in multiple sclerosis (dated by TCRdb to between 2018 and 2021). The protocol used for the library was the immunoSEQ multiplex PCR assay. TCRdb re-hosts the immuneACCESS table, in-frame sequences only. Its copies lack some clones; in the studies checked, an unresolved V gene accounts for under half of them, and the cause for the rest is not known. The sample data list about 60,000 clones, and 91% of these were observed just once. The ten largest account for 0.7% to 0.8% of the sample. Here the sequenced sample was CD4+ T cells from peripheral blood mononuclear cells, taken in the first trimester of pregnancy. These receptors were obtained from a female donor with multiple sclerosis, enrolled in a pregnancy study.

This chain uses TRBV6-5 with TRBJ2-7; TRBD1 matches 7 bases. J was trimmed by 5 bases and V by 5 bases; bases with no gene match: 6. The length of the CDR3 is 13 residues. Germline-derived CDR1 and CDR2 are MNHEY and SVGAGI. The CDR3 DNA is TGTGCCAGCAGTCCGGACAGGAGGCACGAGCAGTACTTC. As protein: CASSPDRRHEQYF.

The genes are TRBV2 and TRBJ1-5, with D perhaps matching TRBD1 (5 bases). V lost 6 bases, J lost 8 bases, and 14 bases lay in between. The CDR3 contains 13 residues. Per the germline V gene, CDR1 is SNHLY and CDR2 is FYNNEI. CDR3 sequence reads: CASSLRWGEPQHF. As DNA, the CDR3 is TGTGCCAGCAGCTTAAGATGGGGGGAGCCCCAGCATTTT.

The rearrangement uses TRBV7-2 and TRBJ1-1; D uncertain. V shed 1 base and J shed 5 bases, with 8 bases lying between them. This CDR3 region has 13 residues. CDR1 and CDR2 from the germline V gene are SGHTA and FQGNSA. CDR3 nucleotides: TGTGCCAGCAGCTTAGTGGGGAGGACTGAAGCTTTCTTT. It translates to CASSLVGRTEAFF.

The chain employs TRBV18 and TRBJ2-3, with TRBD1 as a possible D gene (6 bases). Germline V gene data show CDR1 as KGHSH and CDR2 as LQKENI. The length of the CDR3 is 15 residues. V was shortened by 3 bases and J by 1 base, with 11 bases between the two germline ends. CDR3 nucleotides: TGTGCCAGCTCACCGTTAGCAGGGGGCACAGATACGCAGTATTTT. Amino acids: CASSPLAGGTDTQYF.

The chain links TRBV7-9 to TRBJ1-2; D perhaps matches TRBD1 (6 bases). This CDR3 spans 15 amino acids. Germline V CDR1 and CDR2: SEHNR, FQNEAQ (reference sequence). Trimming stripped 3 bases from V and 4 bases from J, with 15 bases between. The CDR3 region is CASSLNTGLGYGYTF. The DNA of the CDR3 is TGTGCCAGCAGCTTGAACACAGGGCTAGGCTATGGCTACACCTTC.

This sequence joins TRBV4-2 and TRBJ1-2, with unresolved D. The length of the CDR3 is 13 residues. The V end lost 0 bases, the J end lost 6 bases, and 8 bases lay between the germline ends. In germline, CDR1 is LGHNA, CDR2 YNFKEQ. CDR3 sequence (DNA): TGTGCCAGCAGCCAAGATATTCAGAATGGCTACACCTTC. Protein sequence: CASSQDIQNGYTF.

The chain has TRBV18 and TRBJ2-1, with a weak D call TRBD2 (5 bases). The CDR3 covers 12 residues. V lost 3 bases to trimming and J lost 9 bases, with 9 bases between them. Looked up from germline, CDR1 is KGHSH and CDR2 is LQKENI. CDR3 in DNA: TGTGCCAGCTCACCCCTAGCTAGTGAGCAGTTCTTC. Encoded protein: CASSPLASEQFF.

This chain uses TRBV5-8 with TRBJ1-1; the D gene is possibly TRBD1 (5 bases). The ends were cut back, 2 bases at V and 11 bases at J, with 22 bases in the middle. The CDR3 runs 15 residues. CDR1 is SGHTS and CDR2 is YDEGEE in the germline V gene. For the CDR3, the DNA is TGTGCCAGCAGCTTCGGATTTTTGTCAGGGTCGCAGGCTTTCTTT. Its protein product is CASSFGFLSGSQAFF.

This chain connects TRBV6-6 to TRBJ1-6, with TRBD1 matching 9 bases. CDR3 length: 14 amino acids. Trimming cost V 2 bases and J 8 bases; bases outside gene matches: 1. Germline V lookup: CDR1 MNHNY, CDR2 SVGAGI (reference sequence). This chain's CDR3 is CASSYGQGHSPLHF. The CDR3 bases are TGTGCCAGCAGTTACGGACAGGGGCATTCACCCCTCCACTTT.

The gene calls are TRBV6-6 and TRBJ1-2; D is ambiguous. Trimming removed 2 bases from V and 2 bases from J, with 12 bases in between. The CDR3 is 15 residues long. CDR1 is MNHNY and CDR2 is SVGAGI in the germline V gene (reference sequence). CDR3 region: CASSYAATGNYGYTF. The CDR3 DNA reads TGTGCCAGCAGTTACGCGGCGACGGGGAACTATGGCTACACCTTC.

The J gene is TRBJ1-4, the V gene TRBV5-8; D is unclear. V was pared by 2 bases and J by 4 bases, with 9 bases between. Looked up from germline, CDR1 is SGHTS and CDR2 is YDEGEE. The CDR3 totals 14 residues. The DNA of the CDR3 is TGTGCCAGCAGCTTCGGGGTTTTTAATGAAAAACTGTTTTTT. It is translated as CASSFGVFNEKLFF. Using reference TRBV5-8 and TRBJ1-4 for the parts outside the CDR3, the full variable domain is EAGVTQSPTHLIKTRGQQATLRCSPISGHTSVYWYQQALGLGLQFLLWYDEGEERNRGNFPPRFSGRQFPNYSSELNVNALELEDSALYLCASSFGVFNEKLFFGSGTQLSVL.

CDR3 DNA sequence: TGTGCCAGCAGTGTGGGGCGAGCCCAGCATTTT. The encoded protein is CASSVGRAQHF. The J gene is TRBJ1-5, the V gene TRBV6-1; D might be TRBD1 (5 bases). The CDR3 is 11 residues long. The germline V gene has CDR1 MNHNS and CDR2 SASEGT. V lost 4 bases and J 11 bases, leaving 9 bases between the germline ends.

The V call is TRBV6-1, the J call TRBJ1-5; D is ambiguous. CDR3 length: 15 residues. V was cut by 3 bases and J by 0 bases, with 9 bases left in between. Looked up from germline, CDR1 is MNHNS and CDR2 is SASEGT. CDR3 protein: CASSEYPNSNQPQHF. The CDR3 nucleotides read TGTGCCAGCAGTGAGTACCCTAATAGCAATCAGCCCCAGCATTTT.

The count of this clone is one. The genes are TRBV5-5 and TRBJ2-3, with 7 bases lining up with TRBD1. The CDR3 covers 13 residues. J was trimmed by 5 bases and V by 4 bases; bases with no gene match: 4. CDR1 is SGHKS and CDR2 is YYEKEE in the germline V gene (reference sequence). The CDR3: CASSRDSQDTQYF. In DNA, the CDR3 is TGTGCCAGCAGCCGGGACAGCCAAGATACGCAGTATTTT. Using reference TRBV5-5 and TRBJ2-3 for the parts outside the CDR3, the full variable domain is DAGVTQSPTHLIKTRGQQVTLRCSPISGHKSVSWYQQVLGQGPQFIFQYYEKEERGRGNFPDRFSARQFPNYSSELNVNALLLGDSALYLCASSRDSQDTQYFGPGTRLTVL.

The chain uses TRBV7-9 and TRBJ1-4; 8 positions match TRBD1. Trimming took 5 bases from V and 8 from J; bases not matched to a gene: 7. The CDR3 is 14 residues long. Germline values: CDR1 SEHNR, CDR2 FQNEAQ (reference sequence). CDR3 amino acids: CASSPRGLREKLFF. The CDR3 region has the DNA TGTGCCAGCAGCCCCAGGGGGCTTCGGGAAAAACTGTTTTTT.

V gene TRBV19 combines with J gene TRBJ2-6; 9 nucleotides align to TRBD1. This CDR3 has 16 residues. CDR1 is LNHDA, CDR2 SQIVND, per germline (reference sequence). The junction had 2 bases not matched to a gene; V was cut back by 3 bases and J by 2 bases. The CDR3 DNA reads TGTGCCAGTAGTATCGGGACAGGGACTGGGGCCAACGTCCTGACTTTC. It encodes CASSIGTGTGANVLTF. The full variable domain, with the rest looked up from reference TRBV19 and TRBJ2-6, is DGGITQSPKYLFRKEGQNVTLSCEQNLNHDAMYWYRQDPGQGLRLIYYSQIVNDFQKGDIAEGYSVSREKKESFPLTVTSAQKNPTAFYLCASSIGTGTGANVLTFGAGSRLTVL.

V gene TRBV6-5 combines with J gene TRBJ2-5; 9 nucleotides match TRBD1. The CDR3 runs 12 residues. CDR1 MNHEY and CDR2 SVGAGI come from the germline V gene. Germline trimming cut 5 bases from V and 11 bases from J; bases unmatched to any gene: 6. CDR3 in DNA: TGTGCCAGCAGTCTACAGGGGGCGTCGCAGTACTTC. Translating it yields CASSLQGASQYF.

The rearrangement uses TRBV27 and TRBJ1-5; 7 bases fit TRBD1. Germline loops: CDR1 MNHEY, CDR2 SMNVEV (reference sequence). Trimming cost V 6 bases and J 4 bases; bases outside gene matches: 9. The CDR3 runs to 15 residues. The CDR3 coding sequence is TGTGCCAGCAGCCCGACAGGGTCGGGGAATCAGCCCCAGCATTTT. Translated, it gives CASSPTGSGNQPQHF.

The rearrangement uses TRBV7-2 and TRBJ1-1; tentative D call: TRBD1 (6 bases). Trimming pared 5 bases from V and 1 base from J, leaving 14 bases between. Germline loops: CDR1 SGHTA, CDR2 FQGNSA. The CDR3 spans 15 residues. The CDR3 loop is CASSPRQETNTEAFF. The DNA of the CDR3 is TGTGCCAGCAGCCCACGACAGGAGACGAACACTGAAGCTTTCTTT.

This rearrangement joins TRBV2 to TRBJ1-1, with 8 bases that match TRBD1. The CDR3 runs to 13 residues. Germline loops: CDR1 SNHLY, CDR2 FYNNEI. The ends lost 6 bases at V and 7 bases at J; junction bases unmatched: 7. CDR3 residues: CASRGQGVLEAFF. In DNA, the CDR3 is TGTGCCAGCAGAGGACAGGGAGTCCTTGAAGCTTTCTTT.

The V gene is TRBV6-6, the J gene TRBJ1-2; 12 bases map to TRBD1. This CDR3 comprises 16 residues. The trim removed 2 bases at V and 4 bases at J, leaving 5 bases unmatched. Germline lookup yields CDR1 MNHNY and CDR2 SVGAGI (reference sequence). The CDR3 DNA sequence: TGTGCCAGCAGTTACCTGGGACAGGGGGCTTCCTATGGCTACACCTTC. This translates into CASSYLGQGASYGYTF.

The chain carries TRBV6-5 and TRBJ1-2; TRBD1 matches at 10 bases. Per the germline V gene, CDR1 is MNHEY and CDR2 is SVGAGI. Losses at the gene ends were 2 bases for V and 4 bases for J; bases not matched to a gene: 4. This CDR3 has 15 residues. DNA of the CDR3: TGTGCCAGCAGTTACGCGACAGGGGGCTTCTATGGCTACACCTTC. Translated: CASSYATGGFYGYTF.